These 4 T cell receptor beta chains share one sample of origin, sequenced in a study of breast tumors, draining lymph nodes, adjacent tissues. TCRdb itself ran the multiplex PCR reads through MiXCR, one entry per CDR3 protein. The sample includes about 24,000 distinct CDR3 sequences, 60% to 70% of them seen just once. Sequenced input: tumor-adjacent breast tissue. Receptor source: a female donor with breast cancer. Some clones in this sample may be carry-over from other donors' samples.

This clonotype was seen more than once but under ten times. The chain has TRBV15 and TRBJ2-5; D call uncertain. Trimming left V 9 bases short and J 1 base short, with 15 bases between. The CDR3 extends over 14 amino acids. CDR1 and CDR2 (germline): LNHNV, YYDKDF (reference sequence). The CDR3 DNA follows: TGTGCCACGAGTAGCCGTGGCGGCCAAGAGACCCAGTACTTC. It translates to CATSSRGGQETQYF.

The chain couples TRBV18 to TRBJ2-7, with D hard to call. The CDR3 is 11 residues long. Trimming pared 3 bases from V and 5 bases from J, leaving 5 bases between. Germline V gives CDR1 KGHSH, CDR2 LQKENI. In DNA form, the CDR3 reads TGTGCCAGCTCACCGGCCGACGAGCAGTACTTC. This translates into CASSPADEQYF.

The V and J genes are TRBV3-1 and TRBJ2-1, with D perhaps TRBD2 (6 bases). Trimming removed 1 base from V and 7 bases from J, with 14 bases in between. The CDR3 totals 15 residues. Per the germline V gene, CDR1 is LGHDT and CDR2 is YNNKEL (reference sequence). CDR3 region: CASSQVASAKNEQFF. The DNA for the CDR3 is TGTGCCAGCAGCCAAGTGGCTAGCGCAAAAAATGAGCAGTTCTTC.

The V and J genes are TRBV7-9 and TRBJ1-2; D gene unclear. CDR1 is SEHNR, CDR2 FQNEAQ, per germline (reference sequence). The CDR3 has 14 residues. V shed 1 base and J shed 5 bases, with 11 bases lying between them. The CDR3 here is CASSLDGTDYGYTF. The CDR3 DNA sequence: TGTGCCAGCAGCTTAGATGGCACAGATTATGGCTACACCTTC.